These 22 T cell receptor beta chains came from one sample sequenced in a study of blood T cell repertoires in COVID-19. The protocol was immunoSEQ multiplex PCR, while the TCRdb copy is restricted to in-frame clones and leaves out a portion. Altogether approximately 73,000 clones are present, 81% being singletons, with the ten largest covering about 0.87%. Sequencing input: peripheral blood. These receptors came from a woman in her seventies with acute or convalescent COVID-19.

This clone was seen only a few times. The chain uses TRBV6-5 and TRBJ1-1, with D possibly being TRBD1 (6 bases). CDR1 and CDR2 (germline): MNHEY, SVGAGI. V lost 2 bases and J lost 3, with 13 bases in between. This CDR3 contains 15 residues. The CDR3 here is CASSYQGLGDTEAFF. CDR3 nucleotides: TGTGCCAGCAGTTACCAGGGGCTAGGGGACACTGAAGCTTTCTTT.

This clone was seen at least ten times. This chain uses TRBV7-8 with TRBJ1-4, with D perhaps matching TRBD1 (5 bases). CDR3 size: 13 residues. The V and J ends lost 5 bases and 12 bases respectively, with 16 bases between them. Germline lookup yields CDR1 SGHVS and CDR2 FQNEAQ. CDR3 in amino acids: CASSGRTQGELFF. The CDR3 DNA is TGTGCCAGCAGCGGACGGACACAAGGGGAACTGTTTTTT.

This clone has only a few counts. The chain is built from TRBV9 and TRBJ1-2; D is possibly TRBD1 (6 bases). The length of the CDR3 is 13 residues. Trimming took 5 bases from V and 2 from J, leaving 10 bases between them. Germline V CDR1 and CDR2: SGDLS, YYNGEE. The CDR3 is CASRNRDNYGYTF. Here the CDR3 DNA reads TGTGCCAGCAGGAACAGGGACAACTATGGCTACACCTTC.

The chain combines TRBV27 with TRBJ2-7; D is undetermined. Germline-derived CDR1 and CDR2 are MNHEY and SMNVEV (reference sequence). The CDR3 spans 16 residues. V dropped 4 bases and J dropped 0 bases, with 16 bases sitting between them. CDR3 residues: CASSYRMISNSYEQYF. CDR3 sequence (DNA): TGTGCCAGCAGTTACCGTATGATCTCTAACTCCTACGAGCAGTACTTC.

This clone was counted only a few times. This chain's CDR3 is CASSSYGGAGTEAFF. The CDR3 DNA reads TGTGCCAGCAGTTCCTATGGGGGGGCTGGCACTGAAGCTTTCTTT. The chain joins TRBV28 to TRBJ1-1, with a tentative D call TRBD1 (6 bases). Germline CDR1 reads MDHEN; CDR2 reads SYDVKM. This CDR3 region has 15 residues. The ends were cut back, 4 bases at V and 4 bases at J, with 16 bases in the middle.

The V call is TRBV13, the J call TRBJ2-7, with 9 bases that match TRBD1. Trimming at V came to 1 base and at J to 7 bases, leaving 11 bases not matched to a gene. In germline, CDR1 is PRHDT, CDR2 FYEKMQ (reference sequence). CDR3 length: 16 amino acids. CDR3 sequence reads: CASSLVVTGGSREQYF. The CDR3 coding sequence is TGTGCCAGCAGCTTAGTAGTTACAGGGGGCTCGCGGGAGCAGTACTTC.

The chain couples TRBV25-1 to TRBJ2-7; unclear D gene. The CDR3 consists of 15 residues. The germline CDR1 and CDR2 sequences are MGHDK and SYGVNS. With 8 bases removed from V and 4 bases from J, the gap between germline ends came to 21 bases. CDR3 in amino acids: CASSVARLPSYEQYF. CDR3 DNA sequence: TGTGCCAGCTCTGTGGCCCGTCTCCCCAGTTACGAGCAGTACTTC.

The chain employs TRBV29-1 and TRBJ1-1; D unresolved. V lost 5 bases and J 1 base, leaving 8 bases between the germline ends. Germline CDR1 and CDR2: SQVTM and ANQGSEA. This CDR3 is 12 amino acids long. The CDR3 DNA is TGCAGCGTTAAGTACAAGAACACTGAAGCTTTCTTT. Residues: CSVKYKNTEAFF. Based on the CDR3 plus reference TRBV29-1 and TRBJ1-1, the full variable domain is SAVISQKPSRDICQRGTSLTIQCQVDSQVTMMFWYRQQPGQSLTLIATANQGSEATYESGFVIDKFPISRPNLTFSTLTVSNMSPEDSSIYLCSVKYKNTEAFFGQGTRLTVV.

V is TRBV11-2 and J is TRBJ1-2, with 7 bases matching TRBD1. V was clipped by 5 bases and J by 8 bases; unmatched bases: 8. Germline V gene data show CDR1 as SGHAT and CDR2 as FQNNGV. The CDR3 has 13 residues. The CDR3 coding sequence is TGTGCCAGCAGCCAAGACAGGGTCATCGGCTACACCTTC. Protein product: CASSQDRVIGYTF.

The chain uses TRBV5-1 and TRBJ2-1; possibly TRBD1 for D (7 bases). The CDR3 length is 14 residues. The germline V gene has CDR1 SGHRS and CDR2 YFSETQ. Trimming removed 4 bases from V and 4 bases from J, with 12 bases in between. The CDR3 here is CASSAGQWYNEQFF. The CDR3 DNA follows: TGCGCCAGCAGCGCGGGACAGTGGTACAATGAGCAGTTCTTC.

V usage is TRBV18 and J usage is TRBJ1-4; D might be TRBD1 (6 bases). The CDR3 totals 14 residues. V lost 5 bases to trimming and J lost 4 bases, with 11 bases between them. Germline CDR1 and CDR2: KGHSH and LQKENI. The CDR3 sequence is CASSVGQDNEKLFF. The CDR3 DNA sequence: TGTGCCAGCTCAGTGGGACAAGATAATGAAAAACTGTTTTTT.

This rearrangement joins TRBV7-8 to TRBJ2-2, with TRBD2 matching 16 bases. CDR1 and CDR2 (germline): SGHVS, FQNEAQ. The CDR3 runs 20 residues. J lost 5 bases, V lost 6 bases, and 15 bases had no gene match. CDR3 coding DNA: TGTGCCAGCAGGGGGGGACTAGCGGGAGGGAGACGAACCAAAACCGGGGAGCTGTTTTTT. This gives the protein CASRGGLAGGRRTKTGELFF.

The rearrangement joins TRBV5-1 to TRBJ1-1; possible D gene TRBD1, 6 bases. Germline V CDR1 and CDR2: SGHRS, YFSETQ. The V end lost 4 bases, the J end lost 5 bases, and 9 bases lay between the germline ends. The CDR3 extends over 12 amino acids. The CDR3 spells CASSQQGTEAFF. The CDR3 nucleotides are TGCGCCAGCAGCCAACAGGGAACTGAAGCTTTCTTT.

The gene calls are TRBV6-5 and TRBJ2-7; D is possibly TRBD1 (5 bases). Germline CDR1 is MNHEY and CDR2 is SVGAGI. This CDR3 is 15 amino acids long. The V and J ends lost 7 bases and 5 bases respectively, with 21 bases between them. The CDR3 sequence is CASTFNLPGLDEQYF. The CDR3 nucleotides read TGTGCCAGCACCTTCAACCTCCCAGGGCTGGACGAGCAGTACTTC.

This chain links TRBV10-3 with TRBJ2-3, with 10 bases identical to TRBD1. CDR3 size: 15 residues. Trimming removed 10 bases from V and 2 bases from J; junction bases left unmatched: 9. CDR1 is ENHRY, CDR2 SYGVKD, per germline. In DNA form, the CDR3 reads TGTGCCAGTATAACCGGGACAGGGGACACAGATACGCAGTATTTT. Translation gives CASITGTGDTDTQYF.

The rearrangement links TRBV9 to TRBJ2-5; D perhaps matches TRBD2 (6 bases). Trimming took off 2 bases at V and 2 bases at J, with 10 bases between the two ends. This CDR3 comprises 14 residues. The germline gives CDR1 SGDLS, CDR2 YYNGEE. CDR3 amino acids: CASSVPGVQETQYF. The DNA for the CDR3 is TGTGCCAGCAGCGTTCCGGGGGTACAAGAGACCCAGTACTTC.

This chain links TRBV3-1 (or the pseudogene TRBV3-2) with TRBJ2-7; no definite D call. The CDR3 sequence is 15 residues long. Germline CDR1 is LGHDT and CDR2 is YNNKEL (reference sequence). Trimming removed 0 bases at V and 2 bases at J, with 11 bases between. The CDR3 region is CASSQEFWSAYEQYF. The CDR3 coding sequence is TGTGCCAGCAGCCAAGAATTTTGGTCAGCCTACGAGCAGTACTTC.

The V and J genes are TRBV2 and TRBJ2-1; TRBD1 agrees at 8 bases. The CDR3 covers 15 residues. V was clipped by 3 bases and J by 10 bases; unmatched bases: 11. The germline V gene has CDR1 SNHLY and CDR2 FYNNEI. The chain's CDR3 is CASSELGQGAGEQFF. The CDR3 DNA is TGTGCCAGCAGTGAGCTGGGGCAGGGGGCGGGGGAGCAGTTCTTC. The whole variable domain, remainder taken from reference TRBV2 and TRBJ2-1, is EPEVTQTPSHQVTQMGQEVILRCVPISNHLYFYWYRQILGQKVEFLVSFYNNEISEKSEIFDDQFSVERPDGSNFTLKIRSTKLEDSAMYFCASSELGQGAGEQFFGPGTRLTVL.

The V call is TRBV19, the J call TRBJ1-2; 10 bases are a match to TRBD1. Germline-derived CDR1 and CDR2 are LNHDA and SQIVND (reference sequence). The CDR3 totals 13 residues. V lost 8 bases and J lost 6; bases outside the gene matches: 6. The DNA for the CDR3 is TGTGCCAGTTGGGACAGGGGATCGGATGGCTACACCTTC. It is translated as CASWDRGSDGYTF.

The CDR3 DNA reads as TGTGCCAGCTCACCCATACTAGGTGAAGAGACCCAGTACTTC. It encodes CASSPILGEETQYF. The chain recombines TRBV18 with TRBJ2-5; TRBD2 might be the D (5 bases). V was cut by 3 bases and J by 3 bases, with 11 bases left in between. This CDR3 is built from 14 residues. Germline V lookup: CDR1 KGHSH, CDR2 LQKENI.

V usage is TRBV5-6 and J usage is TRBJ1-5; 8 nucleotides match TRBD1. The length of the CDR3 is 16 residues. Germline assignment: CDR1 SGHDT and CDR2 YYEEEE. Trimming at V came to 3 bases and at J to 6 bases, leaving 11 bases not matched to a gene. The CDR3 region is CASSYAGQGRTQPQHF. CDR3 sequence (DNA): TGTGCCAGCAGCTACGCAGGACAGGGTAGGACTCAGCCCCAGCATTTT.

CDR3 protein: CASSSSTSGSTQYF. The CDR3 DNA reads TGTGCCAGCAGCTCCTCCACTAGCGGGAGTACGCAGTATTTT. The J gene is TRBJ2-3, the V gene TRBV5-4; TRBD2 matches 11 bases. Germline trimming cut 3 bases from V and 8 bases from J; bases unmatched to any gene: 5. Germline-derived CDR1 and CDR2 are SGHNT and YYREEE (reference sequence). The CDR3 length is 14 residues.